This TCR beta chain was recorded in a study of technical replicates of blood from a handful of donors. In this sample, this clone turned up once. Only in-frame clones appear in the TCRdb table, and some are missing; sequencing was by immunoSEQ multiplex PCR. The table includes about 82,000 clones, around 94% detected once. The length of the CDR3 is 14 residues. Germline V gene sequence: CDR1 MNHNY, CDR2 SVGAGI (reference sequence). The V end was cut by 6 bases, the J end by 3 bases, with 13 bases between. The chain links TRBV6-6 to TRBJ2-3; tentative D call: TRBD1 (5 bases). The source is a human donor in good health. Sequenced material: T cells isolated from PBMCs. The CDR3 sequence is CASRGHYRTDTQYF. CDR3 DNA: TGTGCCAGCAGGGGCCATTACAGGACAGATACGCAGTATTTT.